This TCR beta chain was obtained from a study of T cells after yellow fever vaccination. Study information: Low-cell-number fractions underwent preparation using SMART-Seq v4 Ultra Low Input.

Study-level results: Boosting was followed by the reappearance of most primary-vaccination clones (just under 97% CD4, around 91% CD8).

Germline loops: CDR1 SGHRS, CDR2 YFSETQ. V shed 0 bases and J shed 4 bases, with 14 bases lying between them. CDR3 size: 16 residues. This clonotype was picked up many times. Its antigen remains unknown. TCRdb ran MiXCR on the 5' RACE reads and lists one entry per CDR3 protein. The table records around 320,000 distinct CDR3 sequences, under 9% of them present only once. The clonotype originates from a man between 18 and 29 years old who received the YFV17D yellow fever vaccine. The chain has TRBV5-1 and TRBJ2-4, with no clear D. Sequenced here: CD4+ T cells sorted from PBMCs, sampled 5 days after the yellow fever booster vaccination. The CDR3: CASSLVRGLEKNIQYF. DNA of the CDR3: TGCGCCAGCAGCTTGGTGCGCGGCTTGGAAAAAAACATTCAGTACTTC.